The 20 T cell receptor beta chains in this list originate from one sample, sequenced in a study of cytomegalovirus exposure and HLA in healthy donors. It was with 60 Vbeta and 13 Jbeta primers that the PCR ran. Profiled with immunoSEQ multiplex PCR; TCRdb holds only in-frame clones, not every one. This repertoire shows 150,000 to 200,000 clones, roughly two thirds found once; its top ten account for approximately 2.8%. Sequenced input: PBMCs. These receptors came from a woman between 35 and 50 years old in good health and CMV-seropositive.

The chain couples TRBV5-1 to TRBJ2-2; 7 nucleotides align to TRBD1. V gave up 1 base and J gave up 7 bases; unmatched junction bases: 4. CDR1 is SGHRS and CDR2 is YFSETQ in the germline V gene. The CDR3 consists of 14 residues. The DNA for the CDR3 is TGCGCCAGCAGCTTGAAGGGGGCGAGCGGGGAGCTGTTTTTT. Translated: CASSLKGASGELFF.

This clone occurred a few times. The chain joins TRBV6-1 to TRBJ1-2; possible D gene TRBD1, 5 bases. Deletions cut 5 bases from V and 6 bases from J, with 13 bases between. In germline, CDR1 is MNHNS, CDR2 SASEGT. The CDR3 length is 13 residues. CDR3 bases: TGTGCCAGCAGTCTGGACACCCTGAATGGCTACACCTTC. Translation gives CASSLDTLNGYTF.

This clone was observed a few times. V gene TRBV28 combines with J gene TRBJ2-7; 7 bases align to TRBD2. The junction had 5 bases not matched to a gene; V was cut back by 4 bases and J by 2 bases. The germline V gene has CDR1 MDHEN and CDR2 SYDVKM. This CDR3 is 14 amino acids long. For the CDR3, the DNA is TGTGCCAGCAGTTCGGGGGGTGGGACCTACGAGCAGTACTTC. As protein: CASSSGGGTYEQYF. Supplemented by reference TRBV28 and TRBJ2-7, the full variable domain reads DVKVTQSSRYLVKRTGEKVFLECVQDMDHENMFWYRQDPGLGLRLIYFSYDVKMKEKGDIPEGYSVSREKKERFSLILESASTNQTSMYLCASSSGGGTYEQYFGPGTRLTVT.

The V call is TRBV14, the J call TRBJ2-3; 9 bases match TRBD2. Germline lookup yields CDR1 SGHDN and CDR2 FVKESK. This CDR3 has 17 amino acids. Trimming removed 0 bases from V and 1 base from J; junction bases left unmatched: 5. Here the CDR3 reads CASSQDFLAGRTDTQYF. The CDR3 DNA is TGTGCCAGCAGCCAAGATTTCCTAGCGGGGCGCACAGATACGCAGTATTTT.

This chain uses TRBV7-2 with TRBJ1-1; 9 positions match TRBD1. The J segment lost 1 base and the V segment lost 4 bases, leaving 7 bases of the junction unmatched. Germline assignment: CDR1 SGHTA and CDR2 FQGNSA. The CDR3 is 16 amino acids. DNA for the CDR3: TGTGCCAGCAGCTACACAGGGGGCGCTTGGAACACTGAAGCTTTCTTT. The encoded protein is CASSYTGGAWNTEAFF.

This clone was detected a few times. This chain links TRBV19 with TRBJ2-5; D is possibly TRBD1 (6 bases). In germline, CDR1 is LNHDA, CDR2 SQIVND (reference sequence). Trimming removed 2 bases from V and 3 bases from J, with 7 bases in between. CDR3 length: 13 residues. The CDR3 loop is CASSIRTEETQYF. The CDR3 DNA reads TGTGCCAGTAGTATAAGGACAGAAGAGACCCAGTACTTC.

Notes on this clone: One end of the junction does not line up with germline, which may come from a read error. This chain joins TRBV6-1 and TRBJ1-5; possible D gene TRBD1, 5 bases. CDR3 size: 14 residues. CDR1 and CDR2 from the germline V gene are MNHNS and SASEGT. CDR3 DNA: TGTGCCAGCAGACCCGACAGAGACAATCAGCCCCAGAATTTT. Residues: CASRPDRDNQPQNF.

This clone was counted between two and nine times. V usage is TRBV27 and J usage is TRBJ1-1, with D tentatively TRBD1 (6 bases). V dropped 5 bases and J dropped 0 bases, with 13 bases sitting between them. Germline assignment: CDR1 MNHEY and CDR2 SMNVEV (reference sequence). The CDR3 runs to 15 residues. The CDR3 region has the DNA TGTGCCAGCAGTCCCTACAGGGCCCTGAACACTGAAGCTTTCTTT. It codes for CASSPYRALNTEAFF.

This clone has a handful of counts. J is TRBJ2-7 and V is TRBV7-2; a possible D gene is TRBD2 (5 bases). V lost 5 bases to trimming and J lost 2 bases, with 10 bases between them. Germline V gene lookup returns CDR1 SGHTA and CDR2 FQGNSA. The CDR3 runs to 13 residues. The CDR3 sequence is CASSPDSPYEQYF. The CDR3 DNA is TGTGCCAGCAGCCCGGACTCACCCTACGAGCAGTACTTC.

This chain joins TRBV29-1 and TRBJ2-2; 10 bases match TRBD1. J was trimmed by 7 bases and V by 4 bases; bases with no gene match: 3. Germline lookup yields CDR1 SQVTM and CDR2 ANQGSEA. CDR3 length equals 13 residues. The CDR3, as DNA: TGCAGCGTTGGAGACAGGGGGCACGGGGAGCTGTTTTTT. Translating gives CSVGDRGHGELFF.

This chain joins TRBV7-9 and TRBJ2-1; D ambiguous. Germline V gives CDR1 SEHNR, CDR2 FQNEAQ (reference sequence). V lost 4 bases, J lost 0 bases, and 16 bases lay in between. CDR3 length: 17 residues. Here the CDR3 reads CASSSTTTAYSYNEQFF. CDR3 nucleotides: TGTGCCAGCAGCTCCACCACCACAGCTTACTCCTACAATGAGCAGTTCTTC. The full variable domain, in which reference TRBV7-9 and TRBJ2-1 provide the parts outside the CDR3, is DTGVSQNPRHKITKRGQNVTFRCDPISEHNRLYWYRQTLGQGPEFLTYFQNEAQLEKSRLLSDRFSAERPKGSFSTLEIQRTEQGDSAMYLCASSSTTTAYSYNEQFFGPGTRLTVL.

This clone has only a few counts. V gene TRBV6-5 combines with J gene TRBJ1-2; TRBD1 aligns across 7 bases. J was trimmed by 4 bases and V by 6 bases; bases with no gene match: 5. The CDR3 is 13 residues long. Germline V gene lookup returns CDR1 MNHEY and CDR2 SVGAGI. The CDR3 DNA reads as TGTGCCAGCAGAAAACAGGGGAGCTATGGCTACACCTTC. This translates into CASRKQGSYGYTF.

The CDR3 reads CASSDPASAMNTEAFF. CDR3 nucleotides: TGCGCCAGCAGTGATCCTGCGAGTGCGATGAACACTGAAGCTTTCTTT. The V call is TRBV10-2, the J call TRBJ1-1; the D is unclear. The CDR3 is 16 amino acids. The V gene's germline CDR1 is WSHSY and CDR2 SAAADI. Trimming left V 3 bases short and J 0 bases short, with 14 bases between.

The chain combines TRBV28 with TRBJ2-5; 7 nucleotides agree with TRBD1. In germline, CDR1 is MDHEN, CDR2 SYDVKM. V lost 5 bases and J lost 0; bases outside the gene matches: 9. The CDR3 is made up of 16 amino acids. The CDR3: CASSDPKGAHQETQYF. CDR3 nucleotides: TGTGCCAGCAGTGACCCAAAGGGGGCCCACCAAGAGACCCAGTACTTC.

This sequence joins TRBV28 and TRBJ1-4; D is uncertain. This CDR3 has 14 amino acids. Germline loops: CDR1 MDHEN, CDR2 SYDVKM. With 6 bases removed from V and 8 bases from J, the gap between germline ends came to 16 bases. The CDR3 region has the DNA TGTGCCAGCAGCCTTGACCTCCGGCGGGAAAAACTGTTTTTT. This translates into CASSLDLRREKLFF.

The rearrangement joins TRBV13 to TRBJ2-5; TRBD2 is a possible D gene (6 bases). CDR3 size: 13 residues. The V end lost 5 bases, the J end lost 2 bases, and 9 bases lay between the germline ends. Germline CDR1 and CDR2: PRHDT and FYEKMQ (reference sequence). The CDR3 DNA sequence: TGTGCCAGCAGCCCCGGGGGTCAAGAGACCCAGTACTTC. It yields the protein CASSPGGQETQYF.

This chain connects TRBV27 to TRBJ2-1, with 15 bases aligning to TRBD2. This CDR3 is 17 amino acids long. Germline V gene lookup returns CDR1 MNHEY and CDR2 SMNVEV (reference sequence). After removal of 4 bases from V and 7 bases from J, the junction contained 8 bases not matched to a gene. CDR3 bases: TGTGCCAGCAGTTCTTGGACTAGCGGGGGGGCCCGTAATGAGCAGTTCTTC. This translates into CASSSWTSGGARNEQFF.

The rearrangement joins TRBV5-1 to TRBJ1-6; D remains ambiguous. Germline V CDR1 and CDR2: SGHRS, YFSETQ. This CDR3 comprises 17 residues. V was pared by 4 bases and J by 0 bases, with 14 bases between. CDR3 residues: CASSPTTQDSYNSPLHF. CDR3 bases: TGCGCCAGCAGCCCGACTACCCAGGACTCCTATAATTCACCCCTCCACTTT. The variable domain in full, completed from reference TRBV5-1 and TRBJ1-6, reads KAGVTQTPRYLIKTRGQQVTLSCSPISGHRSVSWYQQTPGQGLQFLFEYFSETQRNKGNFPGRFSGRQFSNSRSEMNVSTLELGDSALYLCASSPTTQDSYNSPLHFGNGTRLTVT.

A few counts support this clone. Written as DNA, the CDR3 is TGTGCCAGCAGCGCCTCTGCGGGGTGGGGAAACACCATATATTTT. It translates to CASSASAGWGNTIYF. V is TRBV9 and J is TRBJ1-3; D call uncertain. Looked up from germline, CDR1 is SGDLS and CDR2 is YYNGEE. There are 15 residues in the CDR3. Trimming cost V 3 bases and J 4 bases, with 14 bases left between them.

This chain joins TRBV5-8 and TRBJ1-4, with 8 bases identical to TRBD1. The CDR3 runs 16 residues. Germline CDR1 and CDR2: SGHTS and YDEGEE. The V gene end was trimmed by 2 bases and the J gene end by 0 bases; junction bases not matched to a gene: 3. The CDR3 DNA reads TGTGCCAGCAGCTTCGGACAGGGTGCAACTAATGAAAAACTGTTTTTT. Translating it yields CASSFGQGATNEKLFF.